This T cell receptor (beta chain) comes out of a study of cytomegalovirus exposure and HLA in healthy donors (dated by TCRdb to 2015 to 2018). Looking at the study overall: In an earlier analysis of roughly 500 of the donors, 276 Gb of sequence data and 117 million unique TCR beta sequences from about 180 million T cells were reported. In the later analysis, no new phenotypic data were used to find candidate immune exposures; instead, reliance was placed on TCR beta sequences and their occurrence across donors. The genetic ancestry cluster associated with self-reported Caucasian donors included about 84% of the 300 to 400 genotyped donors. An earlier analysis of fewer than 700 of the donors applied high-throughput TCR beta sequencing to assess whether each TCR beta V gene segment acted as functional or pseudogenic. The study used immunosequencing to profile the T cell repertoires of several hundred subjects and linked those repertoires to cytomegalovirus serostatus. All discovery cohort repertoires had been generated on a single sequencing platform. Donor age, sex, ethnicity and CMV serostatus were collected together with the repertoire data. An early release covering just under 650 HLA-typed donors comprised 300 to 350 gigabases of sequencing data and around 80 million unique TCR sequences. Across 398 genotyped donors of the cohort, an average of roughly 250,000 unique TCR beta nucleotide sequences per donor were sequenced, and approximately 19% of those sequences were non-productive. To predict cytomegalovirus infection status, the study combined high-throughput TCR immunosequencing, statistical association of individual TCRs with disease status, and machine learning. A later analysis re-examined previously published TCR beta repertoires from more than 600 donors and added high-resolution HLA genotyping to investigate patterns of TCR occurrence. Roughly five DR-DQ haplotypes were handled as single units for association and clustering because linkage in the cohort was strong. Class I and class II HLA loci were covered by the typing at four-digit resolution. In a later genetic analysis, genome-wide SNP genotypes for about 55% of the 666 donors were used, and that subset was treated as a discovery cohort. The aim of the study was to test whether cataloging public T cell receptors could identify signatures of past pathogen exposure. Typing coverage differed by locus: A, B, C, DRB1 and DQB1 were typed in roughly 620-630 donors, DQA1 in around 500, DPA1 in around 610, and DPB1 in just under 490. Besides the first cohort of approximately 710 subjects, a separate validation cohort made up of roughly 130 different subjects was used. Broader findings and caveats from the paper: Cytomegalovirus status was reported to be diagnosed by the classifier with high specificity and sensitivity in both the original and validation cohorts. Immune exposure information for the cohort was limited to CMV serostatus. In a later analysis, 16,951 TCR beta sequences were associated with specific HLA alleles at a false discovery rate of 0.05. The earlier analysis of almost 600 of the donors excluded fewer than 20 rarely observed V segments, including chromosome 9 orphons, because counts were too low. Most TCR sequences were observed very rarely across donors, whereas some public TCRs were present in many individuals. Correlated functional status among segregating V segments might be attributable to linkage disequilibrium, but an unknown experimental factor could not be ruled out. A further reported finding was that TCR beta sequences accurately predicted the HLA-A and HLA-B alleles for most subjects in the first cohort. A total of 164 TCR beta chains were listed by the study as associated with cytomegalovirus. An association between a missense DCLRE1C variant and V-gene and J-gene trimming of TCR beta chains was found in a later genetic analysis and replicated in an independent cohort. Sequencing depth was assumed to be roughly uniform across donors in the presence/absence analyses, though that assumption may not hold. The 87-base-pair reads could not distinguish some IMGT-functional V segments, including TRBV6-2 and TRBV6-3, so those segments were excluded. In this cohort, only TCR beta chains were sequenced, and detectable features were limited by the absence of alpha or paired-chain data. The sequencing pipeline was judged likely to have produced a cluster of highly shared sequence variants as a technical artifact. The authors suggested that the approach could potentially be extended to other disease states and immunological phenotypes. A later analysis found that TCR association rates varied across HLA loci, with DRB1 alleles showing the most associated TCRs and HLA-C alleles the fewest. In a later analysis, HLA-associated TCR beta chains were found to be more clonally expanded and to have lower generation probabilities than equally common non-associated chains. In an earlier analysis of some 500 of the donors, most TCR beta V segments were observed in productive rearrangements about 87% or about 30% of the time, broadly matching IMGT annotations. Most CMV-associated TCR beta chains appeared to be HLA-restricted in a later analysis, and the HLA associations seemed to be driven largely by CMV exposure. In vitro tests confirmed that three of the cytomegalovirus-associated TCR beta chains recognize cytomegalovirus antigens. A later genetic analysis reported fewer N-insertions in productive TCRs among donors in an Asian-associated ancestry cluster than the roughly 700-donor mean. A later analysis reported that several top co-occurrence clusters appeared linked to parvovirus B19, influenza, CMV and Epstein-Barr virus. When HLA alleles, especially DR and DQ, strongly co-occurred, attributing TCR associations to individual alleles was difficult. Because HLA typing was missing for some donors at each locus, association tests included only the typed subset.

In total, about 650 healthy bone marrow donors made up the cohort. All cohort members were sampled while nominally healthy, although unrecorded immune exposures were likely present. The donor was CMV seropositive and belonged to the group of 250 to 350 seropositive cohort members. A peripheral blood sample was provided by each donor, and peripheral blood mononuclear cells were used for TCR beta sequencing. Genomic DNA was extracted from the blood cell samples with the Qiagen DNeasy Blood Extraction Kit. In regard to this clone: No cognate antigen has been identified for it. No quality values exist for individual bases; no much larger clone is one base distant.

According to the germline V gene, CDR1 reads MDHEN and CDR2 reads SYDVKM. Germline trimming: 7 bases from V, 6 bases from J; junction bases outside gene matches: 12. The CDR3 goes from the cysteine to the phenylalanine over 14 residues. Here the CDR3 DNA is all that survives: 42 bases in frame from base 1. Libraries were constructed by the immunoSEQ multiplex PCR assay. A mixture of 60 forward primers for TCR Vbeta segments and 13 reverse primers for TCR Jbeta segments was used in the multiplex PCR. A multiplex PCR assay on genomic DNA amplified the CDR3 region of rearranged TCR beta genes. On the Illumina HiSeq System, the amplified TCR beta libraries were sequenced as 87-base-pair reads. As for the authors' bioinformatics: A later analysis tallied 80 million to 95 million unique TCR beta chains across the 640 or so repertoires, and roughly 11 million of those chains were shared by two or more donors. Raw reads were error-corrected and collapsed into unique sequences by a nearest-neighbor algorithm in which closely related sequences were merged to remove PCR and sequencing errors. Alignment of CDR3 sequences to IMGT reference sequences was used to assign V, D and J gene segments. For a sequence to be retained, a match of at least six nucleotides was required to both a V gene segment and a J gene segment. A rearrangement counted as productive if the CDR3 had no stop codons and remained in frame with V and J, and every other rearrangement counted as non-productive. CDR3 was defined by IMGT convention, running from the second conserved V-encoded cysteine to the conserved J-encoded phenylalanine. The earlier analysis of about 610 of the donors excluded sequences that lacked an unambiguous match to a single V gene segment. In an earlier analysis of approximately 500 of the donors, a V segment was called functional when productive rearrangements were above 56.7%, and segregating when the standard deviation between donors exceeded 5%. A statistical classification framework was developed to diagnose cytomegalovirus status using the catalog of TCR beta chain sequences. In a later analysis, V and J genes were assigned by comparing TCR nucleotide sequences against IMGT/GENE-DB human TR gene sequences. Using the TCRdist pipeline, a later analysis assigned CDR3 sequences along with most-parsimonious VDJ recombination scenarios. In a later analysis, every TCR beta chain was defined by the combination of its CDR3 amino acid sequence and its V-gene family, and reads without a unique V-gene family were dropped. As a way to deal with suspected cross-contamination and a sequencing artifact, a later analysis dropped more than 500 nucleotide sequences that were highly shared and had low generation probability. A later analysis calculated a clonal expansion index for each public chain from normalized within-repertoire ranks of inferred template counts. In a later analysis, generation probabilities were computed with a VDJ recombination model fitted to out-of-frame rearrangements, and the resulting probabilities were checked against IGoR. Hypergeometric tests were used in a later analysis to score TCR-TCR, TCR-HLA and TCR-CMV co-occurrence, with a repertoire-size bias correction applied to the TCR pairs. False discovery rates were estimated in a later analysis by permuting HLA or CMV assignments 20 times. In a later analysis, co-occurring TCRs were grouped with DBSCAN, and TCRdist sequence similarity was added when clustering was performed within HLA-allele-positive subsets. For co-occurrence clustering, repertoires with fewer than 30,000 or more than 120,000 public chains were excluded, along with five repertoires with anomalous nucleotide sharing. TCRdb limited this immuneACCESS table to in-frame rearrangements with V and J called. A share of clones is missing; checked studies link under half to unresolved V genes, and the rest is unexplained. From that table come the V and J calls and clone size; the DNA was used to work out D and trimming. For this sample there are roughly 68,000 clones; around 74% appear just once. Jointly, the top ten make up around 7% of the sample.

The rearranged chain carries TRBV28 and TRBJ2-7; the central 7 bases match TRBD1. The source of this sequence is a woman aged 25 to 39 in good health and CMV-seropositive. The material sequenced was PBMCs. The CDR3 protein: CASTLTGQGGEQYF. The DNA is TGTGCCAGCACCCTGACAGGGCAGGGCGGCGAGCAGTACTTC.